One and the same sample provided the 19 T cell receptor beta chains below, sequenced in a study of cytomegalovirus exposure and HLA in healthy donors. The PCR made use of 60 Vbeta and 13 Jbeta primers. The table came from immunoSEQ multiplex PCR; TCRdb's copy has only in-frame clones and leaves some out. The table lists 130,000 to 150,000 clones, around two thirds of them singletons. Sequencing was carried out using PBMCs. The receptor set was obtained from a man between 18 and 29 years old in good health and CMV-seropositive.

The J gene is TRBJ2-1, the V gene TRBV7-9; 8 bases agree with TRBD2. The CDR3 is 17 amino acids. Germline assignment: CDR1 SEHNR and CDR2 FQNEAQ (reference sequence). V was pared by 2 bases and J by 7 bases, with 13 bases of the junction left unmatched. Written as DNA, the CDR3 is TGTGCCAGCAGCTTATGGGTAACGGGGGGGCCTGAGAATGAGCAGTTCTTC. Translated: CASSLWVTGGPENEQFF.

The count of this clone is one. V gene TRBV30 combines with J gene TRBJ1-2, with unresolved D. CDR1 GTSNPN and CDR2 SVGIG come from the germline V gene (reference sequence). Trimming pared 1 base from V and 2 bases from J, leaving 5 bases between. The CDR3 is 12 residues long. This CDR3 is CAWSAVNYGYTF. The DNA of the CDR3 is TGTGCCTGGAGTGCGGTCAACTATGGCTACACCTTC.

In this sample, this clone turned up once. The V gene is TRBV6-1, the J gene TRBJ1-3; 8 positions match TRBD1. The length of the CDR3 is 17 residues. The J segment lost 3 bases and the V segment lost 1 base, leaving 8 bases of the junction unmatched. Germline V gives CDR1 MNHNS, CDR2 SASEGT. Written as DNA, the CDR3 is TGTGCCAGCAGTGAAGTAGCGACAGGGGATATTGGAAACACCATATATTTT. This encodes CASSEVATGDIGNTIYF.

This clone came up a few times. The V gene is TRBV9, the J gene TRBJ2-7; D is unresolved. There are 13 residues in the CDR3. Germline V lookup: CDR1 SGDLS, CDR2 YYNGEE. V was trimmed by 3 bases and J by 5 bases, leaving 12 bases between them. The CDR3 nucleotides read TGTGCCAGCAGCGCTTACGTAGAGCACGAGCAGTACTTC. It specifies CASSAYVEHEQYF.

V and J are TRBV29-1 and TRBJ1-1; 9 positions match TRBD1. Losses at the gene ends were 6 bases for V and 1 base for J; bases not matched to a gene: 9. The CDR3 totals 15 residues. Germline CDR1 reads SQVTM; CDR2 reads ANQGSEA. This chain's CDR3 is CSVTYRGRTNTEAFF. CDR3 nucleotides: TGCAGCGTAACATACAGGGGGCGGACGAACACTGAAGCTTTCTTT.

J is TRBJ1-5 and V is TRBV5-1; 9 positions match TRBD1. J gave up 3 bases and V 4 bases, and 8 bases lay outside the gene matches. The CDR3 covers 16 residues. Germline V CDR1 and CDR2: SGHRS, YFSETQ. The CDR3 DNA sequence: TGCGCCAGCAGCCCCTCCGGACAGGGGAACAATCAGCCCCAGCATTTT. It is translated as CASSPSGQGNNQPQHF.

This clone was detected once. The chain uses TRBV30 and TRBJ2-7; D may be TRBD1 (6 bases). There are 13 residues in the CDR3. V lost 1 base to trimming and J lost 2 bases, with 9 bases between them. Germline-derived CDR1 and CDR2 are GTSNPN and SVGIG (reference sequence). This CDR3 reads CAWSGGGTYEQYF. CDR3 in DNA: TGTGCCTGGAGTGGAGGGGGAACCTACGAGCAGTACTTC.

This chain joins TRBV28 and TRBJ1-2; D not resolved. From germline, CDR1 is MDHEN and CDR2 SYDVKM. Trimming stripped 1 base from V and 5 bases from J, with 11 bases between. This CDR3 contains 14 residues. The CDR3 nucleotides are TGTGCCAGCAGTTTATCCGGGGTGAGGTATGGCTACACCTTC. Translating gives CASSLSGVRYGYTF.

The CDR3 DNA follows: TGTGCCAGCAGCGGGACAGGGGGACAGCCCCAGCATTTT. It translates to CASSGTGGQPQHF. This chain links TRBV16 with TRBJ1-5; 11 positions agree with TRBD1. This CDR3 comprises 13 residues. CDR1 is KGHSY, CDR2 FQNENV, per germline. Trimming took 5 bases from V and 7 from J; bases not matched to a gene: 1.

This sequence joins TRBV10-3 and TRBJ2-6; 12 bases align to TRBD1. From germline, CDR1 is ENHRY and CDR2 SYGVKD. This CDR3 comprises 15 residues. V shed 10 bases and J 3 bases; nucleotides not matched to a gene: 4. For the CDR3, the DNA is TGTGCCACCTGGGACAGGGGGCGTGGGGCCAACGTCCTGACTTTC. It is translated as CATWDRGRGANVLTF.

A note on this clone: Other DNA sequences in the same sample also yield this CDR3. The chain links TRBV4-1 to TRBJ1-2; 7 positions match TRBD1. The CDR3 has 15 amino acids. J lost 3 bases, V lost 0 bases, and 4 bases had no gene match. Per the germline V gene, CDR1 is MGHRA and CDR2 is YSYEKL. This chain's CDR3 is CASSQERGRDYGYTF. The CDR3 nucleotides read TGCGCCAGCAGCCAAGAAAGGGGGCGCGACTATGGCTACACCTTC.

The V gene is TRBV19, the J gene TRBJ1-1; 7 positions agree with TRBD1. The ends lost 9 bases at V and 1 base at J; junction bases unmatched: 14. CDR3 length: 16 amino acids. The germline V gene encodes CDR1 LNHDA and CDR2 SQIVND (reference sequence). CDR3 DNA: TGTGCCAGGTACCCCCAACACAGGGGAACGAACACTGAAGCTTTCTTT. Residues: CARYPQHRGTNTEAFF.

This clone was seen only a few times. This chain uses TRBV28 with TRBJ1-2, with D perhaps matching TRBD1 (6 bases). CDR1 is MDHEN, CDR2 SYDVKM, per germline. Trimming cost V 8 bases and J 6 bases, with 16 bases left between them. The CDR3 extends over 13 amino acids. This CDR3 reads CASGRGGWDGYTF. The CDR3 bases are TGTGCCAGCGGCCGGGGGGGCTGGGATGGCTACACCTTC.

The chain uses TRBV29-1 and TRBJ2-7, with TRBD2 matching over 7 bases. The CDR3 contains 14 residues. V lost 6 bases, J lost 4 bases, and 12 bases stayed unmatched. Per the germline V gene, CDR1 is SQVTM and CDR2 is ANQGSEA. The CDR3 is CSVGGGPGGYEQYV. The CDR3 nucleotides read TGCAGCGTCGGGGGAGGGCCTGGGGGGTACGAGCAGTACGTC.

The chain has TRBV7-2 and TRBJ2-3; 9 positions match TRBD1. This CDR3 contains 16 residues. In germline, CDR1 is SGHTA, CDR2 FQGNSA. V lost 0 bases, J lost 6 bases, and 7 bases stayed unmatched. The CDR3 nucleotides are TGTGCCAGCAGCTTAGCGCCCGGGACAGGGAAGGATACGCAGTATTTT. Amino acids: CASSLAPGTGKDTQYF.

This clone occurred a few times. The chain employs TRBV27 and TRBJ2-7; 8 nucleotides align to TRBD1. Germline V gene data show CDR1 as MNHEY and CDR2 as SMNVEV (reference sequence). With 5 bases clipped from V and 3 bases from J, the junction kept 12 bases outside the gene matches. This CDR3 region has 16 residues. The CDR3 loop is CASSPSTGQAYYEQYF. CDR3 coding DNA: TGTGCCAGCAGTCCGTCGACGGGACAGGCTTACTACGAGCAGTACTTC.

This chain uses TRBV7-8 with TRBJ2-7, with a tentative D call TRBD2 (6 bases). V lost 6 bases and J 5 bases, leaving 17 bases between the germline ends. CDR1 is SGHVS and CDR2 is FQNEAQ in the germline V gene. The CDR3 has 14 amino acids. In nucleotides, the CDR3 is TGTGCCAGCAGGTCTATAGCGGCTTCGGACGAGCAGTACTTC. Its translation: CASRSIAASDEQYF.

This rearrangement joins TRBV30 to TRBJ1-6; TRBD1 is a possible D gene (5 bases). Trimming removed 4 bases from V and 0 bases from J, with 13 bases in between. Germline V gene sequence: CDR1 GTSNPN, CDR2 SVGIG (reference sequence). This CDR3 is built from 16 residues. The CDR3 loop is CAWTLGGGSYNSPLHF. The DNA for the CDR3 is TGTGCCTGGACCCTGGGGGGAGGCTCCTATAATTCACCCCTCCACTTT.

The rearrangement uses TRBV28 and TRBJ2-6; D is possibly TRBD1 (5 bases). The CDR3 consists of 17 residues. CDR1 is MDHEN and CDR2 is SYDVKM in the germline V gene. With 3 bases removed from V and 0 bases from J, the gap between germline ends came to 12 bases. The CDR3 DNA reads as TGTGCCAGCAGTTTTCCGGACACCGCCTCTGGGGCCAACGTCCTGACTTTC. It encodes CASSFPDTASGANVLTF.